Presented here are 8 T cell receptor beta chains from one specimen sequenced in a study of cytomegalovirus exposure and HLA in healthy donors. The study ran its PCR with 60 Vbeta and 13 Jbeta primers. Some clones are missing from TCRdb's copy, which holds only in-frame ones; the method was immunoSEQ multiplex PCR. The table has 65,000 to 75,000 clones, about 70% seen once. The sequenced sample consisted of PBMCs. The receptors stem from a woman aged 30 to 39 in good health and CMV-seronegative.

This clone was counted between two and nine times. V is TRBV7-8 and J is TRBJ1-2; D gene ambiguous. Per germline, CDR1 SGHVS and CDR2 FQNEAQ. The V and J ends lost 5 bases and 3 bases respectively, with 10 bases between them. The length of the CDR3 is 13 residues. This CDR3 reads CASSPGRDYGYTF. CDR3 nucleotide sequence: TGTGCCAGCAGCCCCGGTCGCGACTATGGCTACACCTTC.

With regard to this clone: One junction end does not reproduce the germline sequence, and a read error may be involved. The rearrangement joins TRBV7-9 to TRBJ1-5, with D possibly TRBD1 on 6 matching bases. The germline gives CDR1 SEHNR, CDR2 FQNEAQ (reference sequence). The length of the CDR3 is 16 residues. The CDR3 sequence is CSSSLGGGAVNQPQHF. CDR3 DNA: TGTTCCAGCAGCTTAGGGGGAGGGGCAGTCAATCAGCCCCAGCATTTT.

The J gene is TRBJ2-7, the V gene TRBV7-2, with 9 positions matching TRBD1. Germline lookup yields CDR1 SGHTA and CDR2 FQGNSA. This CDR3 is built from 15 residues. J was trimmed by 3 bases and V by 3 bases; bases with no gene match: 6. The CDR3 DNA reads as TGTGCCAGCAGCTTGGATCCGGGACAGGGCTACGAGCAGTACTTC. As protein: CASSLDPGQGYEQYF. The complete variable domain, with remaining parts taken from reference TRBV7-2 and TRBJ2-7, reads GAGVSQSPSNKVTEKGKDVELRCDPISGHTALYWYRQSLGQGLEFLIYFQGNSAPDKSGLPSDRFSAERTGGSVSTLTIQRTQQEDSAVYLCASSLDPGQGYEQYFGPGTRLTVT.

This sequence joins TRBV5-1 and TRBJ2-7; a possible D gene is TRBD1 (5 bases). There are 15 residues in the CDR3. Trimming left V 0 bases short and J 6 bases short, with 16 bases between. Germline CDR1 is SGHRS and CDR2 is YFSETQ. CDR3 nucleotides: TGCGCCAGCAGCTTGGGCCCACAGGACGGGCGCGAGCAGTACTTC. Protein sequence: CASSLGPQDGREQYF.

This clone turned up a few times. The chain employs TRBV4-3 and TRBJ1-2; 11 bases line up with TRBD1. V shed 0 bases, J shed 8 bases, and the junction held 11 bases outside the gene matches. Germline V gene lookup returns CDR1 LGHNA and CDR2 YSLEER. The CDR3 consists of 17 residues. The CDR3 region is CASSQDIVGGQGEGYTF. In DNA, the CDR3 is TGCGCCAGCAGCCAAGATATAGTCGGGGGACAGGGGGAGGGCTACACCTTC.

The chain links TRBV5-1 to TRBJ2-5, with D perhaps TRBD1 (5 bases). This CDR3 has 14 residues. V was shortened by 4 bases and J by 2 bases, with 12 bases between the two germline ends. CDR1 and CDR2 (germline): SGHRS, YFSETQ. The CDR3, as DNA: TGCGCCAGCAGCCACCCCACAGGTCAAGAGACCCAGTACTTC. Translating it yields CASSHPTGQETQYF.

The chain recombines TRBV9 with TRBJ1-1; TRBD1 matches at 7 bases. The CDR3 loop spans 14 amino acids. The trim removed 4 bases at V and 5 bases at J, leaving 8 bases unmatched. In germline, CDR1 is SGDLS, CDR2 YYNGEE. CDR3 loop: CASSFGQAYTEAFF. CDR3 DNA: TGTGCCAGCAGCTTCGGACAGGCCTATACTGAAGCTTTCTTT.

J is TRBJ2-1 and V is TRBV7-2; 10 nucleotides match TRBD1. The germline V gene has CDR1 SGHTA and CDR2 FQGNSA. V gave up 3 bases and J gave up 9 bases; unmatched junction bases: 8. The CDR3 covers 15 residues. Written as DNA, the CDR3 is TGTGCCAGCAGCTTCTCCGGGACAGGGGTAGGTGAGCAGTTCTTC. Translating gives CASSFSGTGVGEQFF.